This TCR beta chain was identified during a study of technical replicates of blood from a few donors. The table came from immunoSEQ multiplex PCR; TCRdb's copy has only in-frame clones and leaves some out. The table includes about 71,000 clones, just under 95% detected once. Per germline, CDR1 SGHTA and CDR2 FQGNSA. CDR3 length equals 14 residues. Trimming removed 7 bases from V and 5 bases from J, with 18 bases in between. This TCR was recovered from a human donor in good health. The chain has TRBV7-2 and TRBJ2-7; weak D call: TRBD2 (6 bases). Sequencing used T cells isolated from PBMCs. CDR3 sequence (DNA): TGTGCCAGCACCGCTAATCGGGGGAGCAACGAGCAGTACTTC. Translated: CASTANRGSNEQYF.